The T cell receptor (beta chain) described here comes from a study of immune characterization of retroperitoneal liposarcoma. As to this clonotype: The junction and the germline gene differ at one end; a read error may be behind it.

This CDR3 has 13 residues. Germline CDR1 reads LGHNT; CDR2 reads FRNRAP. TCRdb redid the calling of the PCR reads with MiXCR, one entry per CDR3 protein. Counted here are over 8,000 distinct CDR3 sequences, 30% to 45% occurring once; the ten biggest clones make up over 9.5%. The TCR sequence derives from a female donor with retroperitoneal liposarcoma. Sequenced: tumor tissue. This chain joins TRBV12-5 and TRBJ2-1, with TRBD2 matching over 7 bases. DNA of the CDR3: TGTGCTAGTGGTTCCTCCGGGGGAGGGCACCTTACCTTC. Amino acid sequence: CASGSSGGGHLTF.